This entry features one TCR beta chain sequence. The record originates from a study of blood T cell repertoires in COVID-19. Study-wide context: The origin of the acute and convalescent COVID-19 samples was the United States, Italy and Spain. In each case, the material was cDNA or gDNA derived from T cells, B-cell-depleted T cells, or PBMCs.

V was pared by 9 bases and J by 8 bases, with 6 bases of the junction left unmatched. The CDR3 consists of 13 residues. Germline CDR1 and CDR2: SNHLY and FYNNEI. In the study's own analysis: Using reference gene primer amplification, nucleated cell counts were estimated. Assay used: immunoSEQ multiplex PCR; TCRdb lists only in-frame clones, some missing. The V and J calls and clone size come from that table; D and trimming were worked out from the DNA. In the table there are 150,000 to 200,000 clones, 65% to 85% of which are singletons. The sequence derives from a man aged 55 to 69 with active or convalescent COVID-19. Sequencing was done on a sample of peripheral blood. The chain recombines TRBV2 with TRBJ2-3; 12 nucleotides align to TRBD2. DNA of the CDR3: TGTGCCAGACTAGCGGGAGGAAAGAGTACGCAGTATTTT. Amino acids: CARLAGGKSTQYF.